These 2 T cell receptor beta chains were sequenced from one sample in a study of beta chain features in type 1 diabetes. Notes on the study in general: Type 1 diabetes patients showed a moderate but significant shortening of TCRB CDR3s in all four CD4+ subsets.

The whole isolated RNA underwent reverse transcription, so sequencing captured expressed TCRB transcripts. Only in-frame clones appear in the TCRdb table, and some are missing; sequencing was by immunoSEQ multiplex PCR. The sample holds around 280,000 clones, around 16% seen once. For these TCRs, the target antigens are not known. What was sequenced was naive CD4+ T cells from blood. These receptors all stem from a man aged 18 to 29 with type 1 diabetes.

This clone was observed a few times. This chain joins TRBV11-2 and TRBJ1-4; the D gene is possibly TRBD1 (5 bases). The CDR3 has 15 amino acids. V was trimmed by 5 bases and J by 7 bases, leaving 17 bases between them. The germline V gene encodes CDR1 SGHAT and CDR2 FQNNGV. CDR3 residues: CASSPWGVLGEKLFF. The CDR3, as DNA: TGTGCCAGCAGCCCGTGGGGGGTCTTAGGTGAAAAACTGTTTTTT.

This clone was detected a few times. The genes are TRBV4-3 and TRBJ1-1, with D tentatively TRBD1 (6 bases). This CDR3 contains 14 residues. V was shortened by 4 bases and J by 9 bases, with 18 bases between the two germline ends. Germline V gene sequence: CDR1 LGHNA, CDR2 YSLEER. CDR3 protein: CASSRVGSTGKAFF. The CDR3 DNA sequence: TGCGCCAGCAGCCGAGTCGGGTCTACAGGGAAAGCTTTCTTT.